This TCR beta chain derives from a study of blood T cell repertoires in COVID-19. Study context: Samples taken during acute and convalescent COVID-19 were collected in the United States, Italy and Spain.

Sequencing used immunoSEQ multiplex PCR; TCRdb keeps in-frame clones, though not all of them. The sample contains about 340,000 clones, 86% of which appear only once. Trimming cost V 1 base and J 1 base; bases outside gene matches: 8. CDR1 and CDR2 from the germline V gene are SGHTA and FQGNSA. The CDR3 runs 18 residues. The sequence was collected from a woman aged 40 to 50 with acute COVID-19. The chain recombines TRBV7-2 with TRBJ2-3; TRBD1 matches at 10 bases. The sample was PBMCs or T cells enriched from blood (not recorded which). CDR3 bases: TGTGCCAGCAGCTTAGGAGCCGACAGGGGGCGAGGCACAGATACGCAGTATTTT. Residues: CASSLGADRGRGTDTQYF.